Below are 2 T cell receptor beta chains sequenced from a single sample in a study of graft-versus-host responses after intestinal transplantation. For these receptors, no antigen is known. Some clones are missing from TCRdb's copy, which holds only in-frame ones; the method was immunoSEQ multiplex PCR. The sample records more than 95,000 clones, approximately 90% being singletons. The sequencing used unstimulated CD4+ T cells sorted from spleen or lymph node cells, collected before intestinal transplant. The origin of the receptors is a human donor who received an intestinal transplant.

V is TRBV23-1 and J is TRBJ2-2; the match to TRBD2 covers 8 bases. TRBV23-1 is sorted into the ORF group, with uncertain function. The CDR3 is 16 residues long. With V trimmed by 4 bases and J by 4 bases, 8 bases remained unmatched. The CDR3 DNA follows: TGCGCCAGCAGTCCTGGACTAGCTCGGGGCACCGGGGAGCTGTTTTTT. Translated: CASSPGLARGTGELFF.

This sequence joins TRBV5-1 and TRBJ2-3, with D perhaps TRBD2 (6 bases). The V and J ends lost 2 bases and 4 bases respectively, with 17 bases between them. This CDR3 spans 16 amino acids. Germline loops: CDR1 SGHRS, CDR2 YFSETQ. The CDR3: CASSFQLAGFPDTQYF. The CDR3 DNA reads TGCGCCAGCAGCTTCCAACTAGCAGGTTTTCCAGATACGCAGTATTTT.